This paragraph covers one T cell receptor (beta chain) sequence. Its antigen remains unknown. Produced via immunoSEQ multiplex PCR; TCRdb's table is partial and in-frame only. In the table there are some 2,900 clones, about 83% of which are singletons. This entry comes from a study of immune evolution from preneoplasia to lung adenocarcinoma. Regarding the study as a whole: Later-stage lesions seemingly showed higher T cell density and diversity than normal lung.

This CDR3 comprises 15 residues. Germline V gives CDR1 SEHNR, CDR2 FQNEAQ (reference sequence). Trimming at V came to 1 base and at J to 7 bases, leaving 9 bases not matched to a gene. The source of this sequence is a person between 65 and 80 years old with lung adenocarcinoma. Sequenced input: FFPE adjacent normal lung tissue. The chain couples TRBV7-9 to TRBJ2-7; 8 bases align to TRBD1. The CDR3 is CASSLGGPGGDEQYF. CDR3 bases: TGTGCCAGCAGCTTAGGAGGTCCAGGGGGCGATGAGCAGTACTTC.